The clone carrying this T cell receptor beta chain was detected a few times. The antigen remains unidentified. These data originate in a study of cytomegalovirus exposure and HLA in healthy donors. About the research overall: Across 350 to 500 genotyped donors, 81% landed in the Caucasian-associated ancestry cluster.

While unrecorded immune exposures were likely, the donors were nominally healthy when sampled. Primers for the PCR totalled 60 Vbeta and 13 Jbeta. Clones were sequenced by immunoSEQ multiplex PCR, and TCRdb holds only the in-frame ones, with some missing. Among 120,000 or so clones listed, about three quarters were seen once. Findings and limits, study-wide: The number of N-insertions in an Asian-associated ancestry cluster was reportedly below the roughly 700-donor mean in a later analysis. As immune exposure information, only CMV serostatus was available.

The receptor was derived from a woman between 35 and 50 years old in good health and CMV-seronegative. Specimen: PBMCs.

The DNA of the CDR3 is TGTGCCAGCCACCCCACCACGGGAGAGACCCAGTACTTC. Protein: CASHPTTGETQYF. This sequence joins TRBV25-1 and TRBJ2-5; no definite D call. The germline gives CDR1 MGHDK, CDR2 SYGVNS. With 8 bases removed from V and 4 bases from J, the gap between germline ends came to 14 bases. This CDR3 region has 13 residues.